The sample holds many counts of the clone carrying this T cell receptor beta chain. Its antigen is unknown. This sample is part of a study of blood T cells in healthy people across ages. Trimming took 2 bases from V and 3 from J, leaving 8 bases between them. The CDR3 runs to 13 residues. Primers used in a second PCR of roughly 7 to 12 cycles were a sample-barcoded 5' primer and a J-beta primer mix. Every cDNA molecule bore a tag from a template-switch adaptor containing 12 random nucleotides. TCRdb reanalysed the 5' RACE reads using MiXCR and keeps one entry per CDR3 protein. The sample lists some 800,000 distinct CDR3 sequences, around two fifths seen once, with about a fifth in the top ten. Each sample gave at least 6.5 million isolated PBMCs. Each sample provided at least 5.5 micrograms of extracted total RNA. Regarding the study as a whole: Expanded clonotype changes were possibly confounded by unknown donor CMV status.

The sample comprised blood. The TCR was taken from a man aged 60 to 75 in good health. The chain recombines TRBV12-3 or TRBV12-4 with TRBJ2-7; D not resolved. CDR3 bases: TGTGCCAGCAGTTTAACCGGGTTCTACGAGCAGTACTTC. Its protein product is CASSLTGFYEQYF.